The 27 T cell receptor beta chains reported below all come from one sample, sequenced in a study of blood T cells in healthy people across ages (dated by TCRdb to the mid-2010s). The method behind the library was 5' RACE. The sample was run on an Illumina HiSeq 2500. A second roughly 7 to 12 cycle PCR used a sample-barcoded 5' primer and a J-beta primer mix. TCRdb redid the processing of the public reads, applying fastp at Q25 and MiXCR, and retained in-frame beta chains. For every CDR3 protein sequence, its rows merge into one entry that carries the most common genes and DNA. The table for this sample lists hundreds of thousands of distinct CDR3 sequences; roughly 50% of them were counted only once. Of the sample, 35% to 40% is held by the ten largest clones. Material for sequencing was blood. The receptors here all came from a man aged 60-69 years in good health.

V gene TRBV5-1 combines with J gene TRBJ2-5; D is tentatively TRBD1 or TRBD2 (5 bases each). Germline CDR1 SGHRS, CDR2 YFSETQ. With 5 bases removed from V and 4 bases from J, the gap between germline ends came to 15 bases. This CDR3 has 14 residues. In DNA, the CDR3 is TGCGCCAGCAGGTGGGGGACCATCCGAGAGACCCAGTACTTC. This sequence encodes CASRWGTIRETQYF.

The rearrangement joins TRBV4-1 to TRBJ2-3, with no clear D. This CDR3 region has 17 residues. V was cut by 1 base and J by 1 base, with 15 bases left in between. CDR1 is MGHRA and CDR2 is YSYEKL in the germline V gene. The CDR3 sequence: CASSQVGSRVGTDTQYF. The CDR3 DNA reads TGCGCCAGCAGCCAAGTGGGCAGCCGGGTTGGCACAGATACGCAGTATTTT.

This clonotype was recorded at least ten times. The J gene is TRBJ2-5, the V gene TRBV28, with D perhaps assigned TRBD1 or TRBD2 (6 bases each). V dropped 6 bases and J dropped 5 bases, with 13 bases sitting between them. This CDR3 contains 13 residues. Germline assignment: CDR1 MDHEN and CDR2 SYDVKM. CDR3 coding DNA: TGTGCCAGCAGAACCGGGGGCCGGGAGACCCAGTACTTC. Translating gives CASRTGGRETQYF.

This clonotype was detected a few times. V is TRBV29-1 and J is TRBJ2-1, with D maybe TRBD2 (7 bases). Germline V lookup: CDR1 SQVTM, CDR2 ANQGSEA. V was pared by 1 base and J by 4 bases, with 29 bases between. The CDR3 runs to 20 residues. CDR3: CSVEGGGGDYTGRVYNEQFF. Here the CDR3 DNA reads TGCAGCGTTGAAGGAGGAGGGGGGGACTACACAGGGCGGGTATACAATGAGCAGTTCTTC.

The J gene is TRBJ2-3, the V gene TRBV5-8, with D uncertain. V lost 2 bases to trimming and J lost 4 bases, with 8 bases between them. CDR1 is SGHTS, CDR2 YDEGEE, per germline. There are 13 residues in the CDR3. CDR3 DNA sequence: TGTGCCAGCAGCTTCATTCAAGCAGATACGCAGTATTTT. It specifies CASSFIQADTQYF. Complete variable domain (other parts from reference TRBV5-8 and TRBJ2-3): EAGVTQSPTHLIKTRGQQATLRCSPISGHTSVYWYQQALGLGLQFLLWYDEGEERNRGNFPPRFSGRQFPNYSSELNVNALELEDSALYLCASSFIQADTQYFGPGTRLTVL.

At least ten counts were recorded for this clonotype. The chain couples TRBV3-1 to TRBJ2-1; 12 nucleotides agree with TRBD2. Germline lookup yields CDR1 LGHDT and CDR2 YNNKEL (reference sequence). This CDR3 contains 15 residues. V lost 4 bases to trimming and J lost 9 bases; unmatched junction nucleotides: 7. This CDR3 reads CASSPASGGAFEQFF. The CDR3 DNA sequence: TGTGCCAGCAGCCCCGCTAGCGGGGGGGCTTTTGAGCAGTTCTTC.

The chain has TRBV5-6 and TRBJ1-1; maybe TRBD1 (6 bases). The CDR3 is 14 residues long. Germline lookup yields CDR1 SGHDT and CDR2 YYEEEE. Trimming cost V 2 bases and J 0 bases, with 8 bases left between them. DNA for the CDR3: TGTGCCAGCAGCTTTCGGACAGTGAACACTGAAGCTTTCTTT. This codes for CASSFRTVNTEAFF. The full variable domain, its missing parts supplied by reference TRBV5-6 and TRBJ1-1, is DAGVTQSPTHLIKTRGQQVTLRCSPKSGHDTVSWYQQALGQGPQFIFQYYEEEERQRGNFPDRFSGHQFPNYSSELNVNALLLGDSALYLCASSFRTVNTEAFFGQGTRLTVV.

V is TRBV7-2 and J is TRBJ1-5; no reliable D call. Trimming stripped 5 bases from V and 4 bases from J, with 12 bases between. In germline, CDR1 is SGHTA, CDR2 FQGNSA. The CDR3 extends over 14 amino acids. In DNA, the CDR3 is TGTGCCAGCAGCCCAGAAGTCCGGAATCAGCCCCAGCATTTT. Translated: CASSPEVRNQPQHF.

V and J are TRBV7-2 and TRBJ2-3, with no clear D. The ends were cut back, 1 base at V and 1 base at J, with 12 bases in the middle. The CDR3 consists of 16 residues. The germline V gene has CDR1 SGHTA and CDR2 FQGNSA. CDR3 bases: TGTGCCAGCAGCTTAGGTGGCCAACCGGGCACAGATACGCAGTATTTT. This codes for CASSLGGQPGTDTQYF.

Written as DNA, the CDR3 is TGTGCCAGCAGCCAAGAGGGCCAAGAGACCCAGTACTTC. It specifies CASSQEGQETQYF. The chain is built from TRBV4-2 and TRBJ2-5; D remains unclear. The CDR3 has 13 amino acids. CDR1 LGHNA and CDR2 YNFKEQ come from the germline V gene. V was shortened by 0 bases and J by 1 base, with 3 bases between the two germline ends.

This clonotype was recorded a few times. V usage is TRBV6-1 and J usage is TRBJ2-7; TRBD2 matches at 9 bases. V dropped 2 bases and J dropped 10; count of bases not matched to a gene: 6. The CDR3 totals 13 residues. From germline, CDR1 is MNHNS and CDR2 SASEGT. The CDR3 region is CASSERASGVQYF. The CDR3 DNA reads TGTGCCAGCAGTGAAAGGGCTAGCGGGGTCCAGTACTTC.

This clonotype was counted a few times. J is TRBJ2-5 and V is TRBV10-3; 7 bases fit TRBD2. The CDR3 spans 11 residues. Trimming took 10 bases from V and 5 from J; bases not matched to a gene: 4. Germline CDR1 reads ENHRY; CDR2 reads SYGVKD. CDR3 bases: TGTGCCAGCGGGGGAGGGGAGACCCAGTACTTC. Protein: CASGGGETQYF.

This clonotype has only one observation. The rearrangement uses TRBV5-1 and TRBJ2-4, with D hard to call. V gave up 1 base and J gave up 8 bases, with 13 bases separating them. Germline V gene lookup returns CDR1 SGHRS and CDR2 YFSETQ. The length of the CDR3 is 14 residues. The CDR3 coding sequence is TGCGCCAGCAGCTTGAGGCAGGCCGGAGACATTCAGTACTTC. Amino acid sequence: CASSLRQAGDIQYF.

The chain carries TRBV5-5 and TRBJ1-2, with a weak D call TRBD1 (5 bases). Germline CDR1 and CDR2: SGHKS and YYEKEE (reference sequence). CDR3 length equals 14 residues. V dropped 2 bases and J dropped 4 bases, with 12 bases sitting between them. The CDR3 loop reads CASSFVFDSYGYTF. CDR3 sequence (DNA): TGTGCCAGCAGCTTTGTTTTTGACAGCTATGGCTACACCTTC.

This clonotype is a singleton in its sample. The V call is TRBV3-1, the J call TRBJ2-3; D gene ambiguous. Germline CDR1 reads LGHDT; CDR2 reads YNNKEL (reference sequence). Trimming took off 0 bases at V and 4 bases at J, with 17 bases between the two ends. This CDR3 region has 17 residues. CDR3 DNA sequence: TGTGCCAGCAGCCAAGATTATAGGGCTTACAACCCAGATACGCAGTATTTT. It encodes CASSQDYRAYNPDTQYF.

As regards this clonotype: One end of the junction fails to match germline, which may point to a read error. The chain recombines TRBV2 with TRBJ2-5; D remains ambiguous. CDR1 and CDR2 from the germline V gene are SNHLY and FYNNEI. The CDR3 runs 15 residues. The CDR3 DNA reads TGTGCCAGCAGGGAAGTCAAGTCCGGGCAAGAGACCCAGTACTTC. Protein sequence: CASREVKSGQETQYF.

The chain has TRBV12-5 and TRBJ2-7; a possible D gene is TRBD1 (6 bases). Trimming removed 6 bases at V and 2 bases at J, with 20 bases between. The CDR3 sequence is 16 residues long. The germline V gene encodes CDR1 LGHNT and CDR2 FRNRAP. The DNA for the CDR3 is TGTGCTAGTGGAAGGGGACATCCCGGTAGTCCCTACGAGCAGTACTTC. This encodes CASGRGHPGSPYEQYF. Filled out from reference TRBV12-5 and TRBJ2-7, the complete variable domain reads DARVTQTPRHKVTEMGQEVTMRCQPILGHNTVFWYRQTMMQGLELLAYFRNRAPLDDSGMPKDRFSAEMPDATLATLKIQPSEPRDSAVYFCASGRGHPGSPYEQYFGPGTRLTVT.

The chain combines TRBV28 with TRBJ1-1; D gene ambiguous. The V end lost 2 bases, the J end lost 1 base, and 11 bases lay between the germline ends. This CDR3 contains 15 residues. CDR1 is MDHEN and CDR2 is SYDVKM in the germline V gene. The CDR3 protein is CASSLPRPGNTEAFF. CDR3 in DNA: TGTGCCAGCAGTTTACCCCGACCGGGGAACACTGAAGCTTTCTTT.

There are many counts of this clonotype. The gene calls are TRBV29-1 and TRBJ2-7; TRBD1 aligns across 10 bases. The germline CDR1 and CDR2 sequences are SQVTM and ANQGSEA. This CDR3 comprises 16 residues. V was pared by 1 base and J by 3 bases, with 9 bases of the junction left unmatched. Here the CDR3 DNA reads TGCAGCGTTGAAGGTTTCTCCGGGACAGGGGACTACGAGCAGTACTTC. The encoded protein is CSVEGFSGTGDYEQYF.

Only a few counts were recorded for this clonotype. V and J are TRBV21-1 and TRBJ2-5; TRBD1 is the table's D call, not checked against the DNA. TRBV21-1 is a pseudogene. The CDR3 loop spans 16 amino acids. Written as DNA, the CDR3 is TGTGCCAGCAGCAAACGGGGCGGGGGGGACCATGAGACCCAGTACTTC. Translating it yields CASSKRGGGDHETQYF.

The chain carries TRBV10-2 and TRBJ2-5; D may be TRBD2 (5 bases). The end of the DNA fits TRBJ2-7 better, so the J call may be wrong. The CDR3 sequence is 13 residues long. The germline V gene encodes CDR1 WSHSY and CDR2 SAAADI. CDR3 sequence reads: CASRREGTYEQYF. In DNA, the CDR3 is TGCGCCAGCAGGAGAGAGGGCACCTACGAGCAGTACTTC.

The chain employs TRBV5-1 and TRBJ2-5, with D possibly being TRBD1 or TRBD2 (6 bases each). The CDR3 loop spans 15 amino acids. CDR1 and CDR2 from the germline V gene are SGHRS and YFSETQ. V was shortened by 2 bases and J by 3 bases, with 14 bases between the two germline ends. The CDR3: CASSFGGGQEETQYF. The CDR3 region has the DNA TGCGCCAGCAGCTTTGGAGGGGGTCAAGAAGAGACCCAGTACTTC.

Only a few counts were recorded for this clonotype. The J gene is TRBJ2-1, the V gene TRBV9; the match to TRBD2 covers 10 bases. Germline-derived CDR1 and CDR2 are SGDLS and YYNGEE. V shed 4 bases, J shed 8 bases, and the junction held 6 bases outside the gene matches. The CDR3 runs to 14 residues. Here the CDR3 reads CASSLTGTSDEQFF. The CDR3 region has the DNA TGTGCCAGCAGCTTAACCGGGACTAGCGATGAGCAGTTCTTC.

The gene calls are TRBV7-2 and TRBJ2-1; the match to TRBD1 covers 8 bases. J was trimmed by 2 bases and V by 5 bases; bases with no gene match: 11. The CDR3 has 17 amino acids. CDR1 is SGHTA, CDR2 FQGNSA, per germline. CDR3 in amino acids: CASSRAAGTGTYNEQFF. The DNA for the CDR3 is TGTGCCAGCAGCCGGGCAGCCGGGACAGGCACCTACAATGAGCAGTTCTTC.

The chain links TRBV5-1 to TRBJ1-1, with 7 bases aligning to TRBD1. CDR3 length: 15 residues. Germline assignment: CDR1 SGHRS and CDR2 YFSETQ. J was trimmed by 4 bases and V by 4 bases; bases with no gene match: 10. CDR3 nucleotide sequence: TGCGCCAGCAGCGCCCGACAGGGTTCGAGCACTGAAGCTTTCTTT. Its translation is CASSARQGSSTEAFF.

The chain is built from TRBV12-3 or TRBV12-4 and TRBJ1-6; D gene unclear. The V end was cut by 8 bases, the J end by 10 bases, with 15 bases between. CDR3 size: 13 residues. This CDR3 reads CASANGIGSPLHF. The CDR3 DNA sequence: TGTGCCAGCGCCAACGGAATTGGGTCACCCCTCCACTTT.

A few counts support this clonotype. The chain recombines TRBV5-1 with TRBJ2-1; 11 nucleotides agree with TRBD1. The germline CDR1 and CDR2 sequences are SGHRS and YFSETQ. CDR3 size: 14 residues. V was pared by 5 bases and J by 12 bases, with 10 bases of the junction left unmatched. In nucleotides, the CDR3 is TGCGCCAGCAGAGTGGGACAGGGGGTTGGGGGGCAGTTCTTC. Protein: CASRVGQGVGGQFF.